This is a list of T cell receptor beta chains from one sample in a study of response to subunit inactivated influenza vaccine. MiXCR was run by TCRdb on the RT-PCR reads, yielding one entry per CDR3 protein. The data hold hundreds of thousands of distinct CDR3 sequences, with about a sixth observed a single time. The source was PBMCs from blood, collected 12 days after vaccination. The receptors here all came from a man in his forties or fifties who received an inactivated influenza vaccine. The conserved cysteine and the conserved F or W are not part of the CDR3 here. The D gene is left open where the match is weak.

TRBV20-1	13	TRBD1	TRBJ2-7	SASLGGQGYYEQY
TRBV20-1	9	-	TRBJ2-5	SAPSQETQY
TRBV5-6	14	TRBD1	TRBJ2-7	ASRTAGRDRGPEQY
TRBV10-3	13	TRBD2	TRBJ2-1	AIRTTSGRGNEQF
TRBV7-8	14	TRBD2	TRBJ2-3	ASSFISGGSTDTQY
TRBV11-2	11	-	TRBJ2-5	ASSRGRRETQY
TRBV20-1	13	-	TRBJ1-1	SAPPPGRANTEAF
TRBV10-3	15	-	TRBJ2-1	AISESGVGDLVNEQF
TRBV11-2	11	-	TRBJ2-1	ASSAEWGYEQF
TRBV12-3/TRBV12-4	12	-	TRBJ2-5	ASSRQGGGETQY
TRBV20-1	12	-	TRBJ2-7	SASLGRDSWEQY
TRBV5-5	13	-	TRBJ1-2	ASSLAGTSAYGYT
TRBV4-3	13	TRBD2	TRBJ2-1	ASSRDRLAGGLQF
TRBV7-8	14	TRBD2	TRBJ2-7	ASGLTSGDALQEQY
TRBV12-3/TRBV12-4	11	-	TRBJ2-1	ASSSEQYNEQF
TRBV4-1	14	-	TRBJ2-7	ASSQVWAASSYEQY
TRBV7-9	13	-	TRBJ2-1	ASSLVGASYNEQF
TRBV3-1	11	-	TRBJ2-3	ASSQGLGDTQY
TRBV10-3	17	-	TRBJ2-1	AISDYGLRTGGSYNEQF
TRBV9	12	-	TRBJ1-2	ASSVDSTNYGYT
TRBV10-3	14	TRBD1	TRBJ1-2	AISESHDRGVYGYT
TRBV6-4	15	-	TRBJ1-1	ASSPGHRTELNTEAF
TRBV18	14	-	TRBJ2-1	ASSPPPGRVYNEQF
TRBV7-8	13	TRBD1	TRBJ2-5	ASSLDRGIQETQY
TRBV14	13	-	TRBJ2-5	ASSRFGTPQETQY
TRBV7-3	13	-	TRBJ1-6	ASSYGGRNNSPLH
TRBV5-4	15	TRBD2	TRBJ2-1	ASSPPGNSGRDNEQF
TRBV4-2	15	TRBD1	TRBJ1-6	ASSQDRTSSYNSPLH
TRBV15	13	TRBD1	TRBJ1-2	ATSTPGQPNYGYT
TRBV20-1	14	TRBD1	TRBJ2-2	SARAGTGGNTGELF
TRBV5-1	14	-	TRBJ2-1	ASSSGTSSSYNEQF
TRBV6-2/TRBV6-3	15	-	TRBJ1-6	ASSHTEGVEGNSPLH
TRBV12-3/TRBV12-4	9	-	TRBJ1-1	ASTLNTEAF
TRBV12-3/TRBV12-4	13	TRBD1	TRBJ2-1	ASSLWTQGANEQF
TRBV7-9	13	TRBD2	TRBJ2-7	ASRPGGGPSGEQY
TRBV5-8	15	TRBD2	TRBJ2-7	ASSLLASGGLSYEQY
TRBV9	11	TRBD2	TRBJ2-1	ASSIGTSGGGI
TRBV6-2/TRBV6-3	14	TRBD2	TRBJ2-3	ASSYPSGARTDTQY
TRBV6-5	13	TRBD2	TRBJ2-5	ASSFTSGDQETQY
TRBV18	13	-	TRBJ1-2	ASSPQRQVDYGYT
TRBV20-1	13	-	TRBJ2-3	SARDGSSSTDTQY
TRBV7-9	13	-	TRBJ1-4	ASSLEETANEKLF
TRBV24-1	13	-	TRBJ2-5	ATSDAQGLQETQY
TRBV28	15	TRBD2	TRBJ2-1	ASSLWSSGRRAHEQF
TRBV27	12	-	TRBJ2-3	ASRRLAESDTQY
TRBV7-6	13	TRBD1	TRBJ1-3	ASSDLTGTGNTIY
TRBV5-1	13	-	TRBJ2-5	ASSLVSGVGETQY
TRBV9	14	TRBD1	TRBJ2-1	ASSGLVDRGSDEQF
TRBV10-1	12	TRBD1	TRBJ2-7	ASSSGTGVGEQY
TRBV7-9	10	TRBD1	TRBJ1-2	ASSYGQGGYT
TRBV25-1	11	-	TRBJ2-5	ASTTTTKSTQY
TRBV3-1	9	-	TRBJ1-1	ASSQQAEAF
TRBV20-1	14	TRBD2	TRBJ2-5	SARVGLAGFQETQY
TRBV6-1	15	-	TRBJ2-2	ASSEALRRANTGELF
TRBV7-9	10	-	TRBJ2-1	ASSWDGNEQF
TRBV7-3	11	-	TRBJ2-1	ASSLNIAGEQF
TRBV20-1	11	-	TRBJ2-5	SARVQELETQY